This T cell receptor beta chain was observed in a study of CD8 T cells in ankylosing spondylitis. Germline CDR1 is SGHRS and CDR2 is YFSETQ. The length of the CDR3 is 15 residues. J lost 0 bases, V lost 4 bases, and 3 bases had no gene match. TCRdb itself ran the 5' RACE reads through MiXCR, one entry per CDR3 protein. Of approximately 300,000 distinct CDR3 sequences detected, around 21% appear once; the ten largest clones hold 3.5%. This clonotype was observed a few times. V gene TRBV5-1 combines with J gene TRBJ2-1; 8 bases map to TRBD2. This sequence was found in a female donor with ankylosing spondylitis or in good health (not recorded which). What was sequenced was blood, either unsorted or a sorted T cell fraction (not recorded which). Here the CDR3 reads CASSPAGASYNEQFF. In nucleotides, the CDR3 is TGCGCCAGCAGCCCAGCGGGAGCCTCCTACAATGAGCAGTTCTTC.